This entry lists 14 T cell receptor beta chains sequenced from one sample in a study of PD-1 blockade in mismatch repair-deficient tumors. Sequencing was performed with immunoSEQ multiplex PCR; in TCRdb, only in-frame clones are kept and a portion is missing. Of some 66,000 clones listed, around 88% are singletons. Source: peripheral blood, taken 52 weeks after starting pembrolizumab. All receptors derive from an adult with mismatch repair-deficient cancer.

The CDR3 bases are TGTGCCAGCTCACCAGTATATAGCAATCAGCCCCAGCATTTT. Protein sequence: CASSPVYSNQPQHF. This chain uses TRBV18 with TRBJ1-5; no clear D gene. The CDR3 loop spans 14 amino acids. The germline gives CDR1 KGHSH, CDR2 LQKENI. V lost 2 bases and J 0 bases, leaving 5 bases between the germline ends.

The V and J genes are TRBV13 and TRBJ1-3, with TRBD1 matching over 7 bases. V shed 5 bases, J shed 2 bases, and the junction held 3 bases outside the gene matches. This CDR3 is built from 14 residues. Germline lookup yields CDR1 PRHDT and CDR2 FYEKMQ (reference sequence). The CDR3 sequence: CASSRQGPGNTIYF. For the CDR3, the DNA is TGTGCCAGCAGCCGACAGGGCCCTGGAAACACCATATATTTT.

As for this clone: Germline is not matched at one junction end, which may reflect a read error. CDR3 protein: CASREDRVADTGELFF. Here the CDR3 DNA reads TGTGCCAGCAGGGAAGACAGGGTTGCGGACACCGGGGAGCTGTTTTTT. The chain links TRBV2 to TRBJ2-2; TRBD1 agrees at 7 bases. Germline loops: CDR1 SNHLY, CDR2 FYNNEI. The CDR3 length is 16 residues. Full variable domain (missing parts from reference TRBV2 and TRBJ2-2): EPEVTQTPSHQVTQMGQEVILRCVPISNHLYFYWYRQILGQKVEFLVSFYNNEISEKSEIFDDQFSVERPDGSNFTLKIRSTKLEDSAMYFCASREDRVADTGELFFGEGSRLTVL.

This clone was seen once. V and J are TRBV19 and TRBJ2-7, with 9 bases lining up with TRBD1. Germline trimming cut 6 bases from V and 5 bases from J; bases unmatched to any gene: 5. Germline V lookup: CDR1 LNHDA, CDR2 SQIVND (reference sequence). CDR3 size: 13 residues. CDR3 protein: CASSDRGYDEQYF. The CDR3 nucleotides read TGTGCCAGTAGCGACAGGGGGTATGACGAGCAGTACTTC.

The CDR3 coding sequence is TGCGCCAGCAGTGAGTTGTCAGTCTACGAGCAGTACTTC. This sequence encodes CASSELSVYEQYF. The J gene is TRBJ2-7, the V gene TRBV10-2; D is undetermined. Trimming cost V 1 base and J 3 bases, with 7 bases left between them. The CDR3 consists of 13 residues. Germline CDR1 and CDR2: WSHSY and SAAADI.

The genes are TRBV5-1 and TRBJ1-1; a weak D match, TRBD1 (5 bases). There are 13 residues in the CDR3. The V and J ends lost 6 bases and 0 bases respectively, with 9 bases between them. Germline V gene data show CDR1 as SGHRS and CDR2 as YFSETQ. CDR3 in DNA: TGCGCCAGCACCCGGGGGGTGAACACTGAAGCTTTCTTT. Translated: CASTRGVNTEAFF.

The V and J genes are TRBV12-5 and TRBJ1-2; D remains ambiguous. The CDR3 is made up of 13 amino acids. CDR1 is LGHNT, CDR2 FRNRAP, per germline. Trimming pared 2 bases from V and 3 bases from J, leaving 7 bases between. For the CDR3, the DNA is TGTGCTAGTGGTTTGTTAACCTACTATGGCTACACCTTC. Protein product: CASGLLTYYGYTF.

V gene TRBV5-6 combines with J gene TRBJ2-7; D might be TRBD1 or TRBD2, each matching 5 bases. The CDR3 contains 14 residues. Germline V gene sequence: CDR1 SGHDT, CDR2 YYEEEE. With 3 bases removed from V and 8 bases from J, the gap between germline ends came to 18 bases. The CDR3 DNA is TGTGCCAGCAGCTCTGAAGGGGCACTAGTCAAGCAGTACTTC. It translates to CASSSEGALVKQYF. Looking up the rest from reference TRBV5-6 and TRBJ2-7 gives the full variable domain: DAGVTQSPTHLIKTRGQQVTLRCSPKSGHDTVSWYQQALGQGPQFIFQYYEEEERQRGNFPDRFSGHQFPNYSSELNVNALLLGDSALYLCASSSEGALVKQYFGPGTRLTVT.

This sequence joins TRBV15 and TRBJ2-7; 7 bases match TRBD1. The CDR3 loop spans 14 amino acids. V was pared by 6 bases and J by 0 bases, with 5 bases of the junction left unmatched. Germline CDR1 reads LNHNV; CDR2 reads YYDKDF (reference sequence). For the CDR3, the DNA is TGTGCCACCAGTCTGGGACAGTACTCCTACGAGCAGTACTTC. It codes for CATSLGQYSYEQYF.

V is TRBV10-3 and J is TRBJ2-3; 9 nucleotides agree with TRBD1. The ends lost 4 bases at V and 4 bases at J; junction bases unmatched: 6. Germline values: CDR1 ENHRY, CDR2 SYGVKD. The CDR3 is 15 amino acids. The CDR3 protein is CAISVGQGGADTQYF. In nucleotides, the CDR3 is TGTGCCATCAGTGTGGGACAGGGAGGGGCAGATACGCAGTATTTT.

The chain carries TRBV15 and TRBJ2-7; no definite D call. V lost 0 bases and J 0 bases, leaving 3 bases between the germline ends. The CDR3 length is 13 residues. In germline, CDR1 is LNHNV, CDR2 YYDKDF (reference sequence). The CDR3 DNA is TGTGCCACCAGCAGAGAAGTCTCCTACGAGCAGTACTTC. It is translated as CATSREVSYEQYF.

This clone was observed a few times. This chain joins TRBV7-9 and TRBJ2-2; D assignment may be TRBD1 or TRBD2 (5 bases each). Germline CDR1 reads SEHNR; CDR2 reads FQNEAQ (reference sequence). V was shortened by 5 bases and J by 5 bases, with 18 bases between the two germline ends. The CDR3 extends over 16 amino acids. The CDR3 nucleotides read TGTGCCAGCAGCATCACTAGGGGACGTGGAACCGGGGAGCTGTTTTTT. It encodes CASSITRGRGTGELFF.

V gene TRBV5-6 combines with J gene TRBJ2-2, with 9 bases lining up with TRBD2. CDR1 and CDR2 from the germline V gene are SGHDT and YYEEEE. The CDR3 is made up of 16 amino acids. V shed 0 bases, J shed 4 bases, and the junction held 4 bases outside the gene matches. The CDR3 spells CASSLESGRPTGELFF. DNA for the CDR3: TGTGCCAGCAGCTTGGAAAGCGGGAGGCCCACCGGGGAGCTGTTTTTT. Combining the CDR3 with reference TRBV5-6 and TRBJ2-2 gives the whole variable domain DAGVTQSPTHLIKTRGQQVTLRCSPKSGHDTVSWYQQALGQGPQFIFQYYEEEERQRGNFPDRFSGHQFPNYSSELNVNALLLGDSALYLCASSLESGRPTGELFFGEGSRLTVL.

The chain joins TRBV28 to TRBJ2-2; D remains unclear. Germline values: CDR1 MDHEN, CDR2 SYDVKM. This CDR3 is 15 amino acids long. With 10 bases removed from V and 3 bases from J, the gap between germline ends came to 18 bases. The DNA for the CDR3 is TGTGCCATCTCCCGTCCACCCCTGGACACCGGGGAGCTGTTTTTT. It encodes CAISRPPLDTGELFF.